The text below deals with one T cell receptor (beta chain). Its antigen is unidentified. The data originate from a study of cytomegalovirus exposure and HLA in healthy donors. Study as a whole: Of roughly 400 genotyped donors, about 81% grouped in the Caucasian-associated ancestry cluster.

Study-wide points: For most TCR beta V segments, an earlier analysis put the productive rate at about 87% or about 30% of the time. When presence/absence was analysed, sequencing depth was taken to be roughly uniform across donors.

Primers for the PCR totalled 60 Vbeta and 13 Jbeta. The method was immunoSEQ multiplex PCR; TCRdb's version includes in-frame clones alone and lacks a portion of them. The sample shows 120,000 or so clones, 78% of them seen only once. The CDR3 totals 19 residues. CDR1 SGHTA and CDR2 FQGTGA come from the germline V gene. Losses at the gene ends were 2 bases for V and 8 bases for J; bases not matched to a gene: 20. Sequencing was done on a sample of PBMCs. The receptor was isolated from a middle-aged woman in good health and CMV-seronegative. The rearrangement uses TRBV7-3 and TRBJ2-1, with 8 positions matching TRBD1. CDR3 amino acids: CASSLQPPAGRGLGDEQFF. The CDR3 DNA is TGTGCCAGCAGCTTACAACCCCCCGCAGGCAGGGGGCTTGGGGATGAGCAGTTCTTC.